This T cell receptor beta chain was captured by sequencing in a study of blood T cells in healthy people across ages. Study-level results: The CMV status of each donor remained undetermined, and this could have confounded shifts in expanded clonotypes.

For the second PCR, which ran for roughly 7 to 11 cycles, a sample-barcoded 5' primer and a J-beta primer mix were used. TCRdb redid the calling of the 5' RACE reads with MiXCR, one entry per CDR3 protein. The table has hundreds of thousands of distinct CDR3 sequences, around half seen once. PBMCs numbering at least 7 million were isolated per sample. CDR3 length equals 16 residues. Per the germline V gene, CDR1 is SGHTA and CDR2 is FQGNSA. V was trimmed by 2 bases and J by 0 bases, leaving 8 bases between them. This clonotype was seen a handful of times. Its antigen remains unidentified. The TCR was taken from a man at least 80 years old in good health. This rearrangement joins TRBV7-2 to TRBJ2-6; a possible D gene is TRBD2 (6 bases). Material: blood. CDR3 protein: CASSLWGLSGANVLTF. For the CDR3, the DNA is TGTGCCAGCAGCTTATGGGGACTCTCTGGGGCCAACGTCCTGACTTTC.